Described below is a single TCR beta chain sequence and its context. Its antigen is not identified. The V gene's germline CDR1 is SNHLY and CDR2 FYNNEI. Germline trimming cut 7 bases from V and 6 bases from J; bases unmatched to any gene: 10. The CDR3 runs to 15 residues. The data stem from a study of T cell responses to AZD1222 COVID-19 vaccine. Study-level points and caveats: Elevations in Spike-specific TCR breadth and depth followed administration of two AZD1222 doses.

Only in-frame clones appear in the TCRdb table, and some are missing; sequencing was by immunoSEQ multiplex PCR. The data show some 110,000 clones, roughly 91% seen once. The rearrangement links TRBV2 to TRBJ1-5; 9 positions agree with TRBD1. This clonotype was sampled from an adult who received the AZD1222 COVID-19 vaccine. The sample consisted of peripheral blood, taken 28 days after the second AZD1222 dose. CDR3 in DNA: TGTGCCAGCAAGAAGGACAGGGGAGGTGCTCAGCCCCAGCATTTT. It codes for CASKKDRGGAQPQHF.